This TCR beta chain was observed in a study of response to subunit inactivated influenza vaccine. Whole-study findings and limits: Each seasonal influenza vaccination recruits few new T cells, the authors suggested.

The table lists this clonotype with a few counts. What it recognizes is unknown. Each CDR3 protein gets one entry after TCRdb re-called the RT-PCR reads with MiXCR. The repertoire has under 950,000 distinct CDR3 sequences, 21% of them found once; the top ten carry about 10%. The source was PBMCs from blood, collected less than 6 days after vaccination. The clonotype comes from a man aged 45-60 years who received an inactivated influenza vaccine.

CDR3 sequence reads: CASKLGRSTDTQYF. The CDR3 DNA is TGTGCCAGCAAACTGGGACGAAGCACAGATACGCAGTATTTT. The V gene is TRBV5-6, the J gene TRBJ2-3; D is possibly TRBD1 or TRBD2 (5 bases each). CDR1 and CDR2 from the germline V gene are SGHDT and YYEEEE. V was shortened by 6 bases and J by 0 bases, with 11 bases between the two germline ends. The CDR3 is 14 residues long.